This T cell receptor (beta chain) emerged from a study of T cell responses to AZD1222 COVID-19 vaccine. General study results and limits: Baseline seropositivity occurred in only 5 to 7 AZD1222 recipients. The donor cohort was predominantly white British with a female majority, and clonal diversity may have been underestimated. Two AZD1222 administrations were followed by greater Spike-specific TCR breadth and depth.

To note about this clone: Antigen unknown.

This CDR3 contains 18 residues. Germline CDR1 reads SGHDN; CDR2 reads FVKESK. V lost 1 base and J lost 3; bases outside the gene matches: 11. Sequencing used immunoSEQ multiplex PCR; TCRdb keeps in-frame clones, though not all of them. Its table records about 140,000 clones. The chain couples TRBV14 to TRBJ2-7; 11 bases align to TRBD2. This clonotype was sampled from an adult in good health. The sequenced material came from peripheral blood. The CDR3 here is CASSQALPLAGERYEQYF. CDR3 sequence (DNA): TGTGCCAGCAGCCAAGCCCTTCCACTAGCGGGGGAACGCTACGAGCAGTACTTC.